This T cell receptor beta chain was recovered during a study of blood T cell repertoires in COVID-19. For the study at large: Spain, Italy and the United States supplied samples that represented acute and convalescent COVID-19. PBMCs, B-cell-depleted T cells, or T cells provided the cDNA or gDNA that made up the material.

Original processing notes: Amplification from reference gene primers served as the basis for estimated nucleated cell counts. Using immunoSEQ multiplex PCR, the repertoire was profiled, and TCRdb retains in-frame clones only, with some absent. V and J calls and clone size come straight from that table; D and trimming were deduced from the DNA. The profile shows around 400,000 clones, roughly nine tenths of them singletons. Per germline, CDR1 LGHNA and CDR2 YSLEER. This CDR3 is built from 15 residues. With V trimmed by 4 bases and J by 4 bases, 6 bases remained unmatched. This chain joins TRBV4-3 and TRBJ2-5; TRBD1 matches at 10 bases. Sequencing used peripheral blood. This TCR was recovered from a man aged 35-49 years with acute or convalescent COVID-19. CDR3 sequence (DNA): TGCGCCAGCAGCCGGGGGACAGGGGTTACAGAGACCCAGTACTTC. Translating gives CASSRGTGVTETQYF.